The clone carrying this TCR beta chain turned up a few times. Its antigen is currently unknown. This record comes from a study of naive and memory T cell subsets. Study-level results: Between naive and memory subsets, TCR abundance power law exponents differed.

The beta constant-region primer was an equimolar mix of two oligonucleotides covering TRBC1 and TRBC2. Four rounds of PCR amplified the ligated cDNA using nested alpha and beta constant-region primers plus SP2. TCRdb redid the calling of the UMI-ligation and nested PCR reads with MiXCR, one entry per CDR3 protein. Found here are tens of thousands of distinct CDR3 sequences, about 8.2% of them singletons; the top ten hold less than 1.5%. The sequenced material came from naive CD8+ T cells from blood. The source is a human donor in good health.

DNA for the CDR3: TGTGCCAGCTCGCCTTGGGGCTCTGGGGCCAACGTCCTGACTTTC. It translates to CASSPWGSGANVLTF. The V call is TRBV28, the J call TRBJ2-6; no clear D. The CDR3 loop spans 15 amino acids. Deletions cut 8 bases from V and 0 bases from J, with 11 bases between. Looked up from germline, CDR1 is MDHEN and CDR2 is SYDVKM.